This TCR beta chain was captured in a study of cytomegalovirus exposure and HLA in healthy donors. Notes on the study in general: The study flagged about 150 TCR beta chains as cytomegalovirus-associated. In a later analysis, common viral pathogens appeared linked to several of the most significant clusters. Most TCRs appeared rarely, but some public TCRs recurred in many donors. A few V segments could not be told apart, such as TRBV6-2 and TRBV6-3, and were left out.

A word on this clone: The target antigen is unknown.

Amplification used 60 Vbeta primers and 13 Jbeta primers. The table came from immunoSEQ multiplex PCR; TCRdb's copy has only in-frame clones and leaves some out. In total, the table holds about 54,000 clones. With 6 bases removed from V and 3 bases from J, the gap between germline ends came to 14 bases. This CDR3 spans 15 amino acids. Germline CDR1 is LGHNA and CDR2 is YNFKEQ. The rearrangement joins TRBV4-2 to TRBJ2-2, with D possibly being TRBD1 (6 bases). Sequencing was performed on PBMCs. This sequence originates from a woman aged 35 to 49 in good health and CMV-seronegative. In DNA form, the CDR3 reads TGTGCCAGCAGTCGGACCGAGGGGGACACCGGGGAGCTGTTTTTT. Translation: CASSRTEGDTGELFF.